The 7 T cell receptor beta chains reported below all come from one sample, sequenced in a study of shared clonotypes between healthy human individuals. Data came from immunoSEQ multiplex PCR; TCRdb stores just in-frame clones and leaves some out. This table holds over 2 million clones, 85% to 95% found once. The sample consisted of naive CD4+ T cells sorted from blood. Subset specified: CD45RA+ positively selected. The receptors shown here come from a man aged 18 to 29 in good health.

The CDR3: CASSYPSGTGTYEQYF. The CDR3 DNA is TGTGCCAGCAGTTACCCCTCCGGGACAGGTACCTACGAGCAGTACTTC. V gene TRBV6-5 combines with J gene TRBJ2-7; TRBD1 agrees at 8 bases. The CDR3 has 16 amino acids. J lost 2 bases, V lost 2 bases, and 8 bases had no gene match. The germline V gene encodes CDR1 MNHEY and CDR2 SVGAGI.

The V call is TRBV18, the J call TRBJ1-5; TRBD1 matches 7 bases. There are 14 residues in the CDR3. The V gene end was trimmed by 4 bases and the J gene end by 2 bases; junction bases not matched to a gene: 2. CDR1 is KGHSH, CDR2 LQKENI, per germline. The DNA for the CDR3 is TGTGCCAGCTCACACGGACAGGGCAATCAGCCCCAGCATTTT. Its protein product is CASSHGQGNQPQHF. Using reference TRBV18 and TRBJ1-5 for the parts outside the CDR3, the full variable domain is NAGVMQNPRHLVRRRGQEARLRCSPMKGHSHVYWYRQLPEEGLKFMVYLQKENIIDESGMPKERFSAEFPKEGPSILRIQQVVRGDSAAYFCASSHGQGNQPQHFGDGTRLSIL.

The chain employs TRBV5-4 and TRBJ2-1; no clear D. The V and J ends lost 2 bases and 6 bases respectively, with 24 bases between them. The CDR3 extends over 18 amino acids. Germline V gene data show CDR1 as SGHNT and CDR2 as YYREEE (reference sequence). CDR3 in DNA: TGTGCCAGCAGCTTTCCGAAGGGTCAGGCATCCACCCCCAATGAGCAGTTCTTC. It codes for CASSFPKGQASTPNEQFF.

The rearrangement links TRBV27 to TRBJ2-4; the match to TRBD1 covers 11 bases. The germline V gene has CDR1 MNHEY and CDR2 SMNVEV (reference sequence). This CDR3 region has 14 residues. V was clipped by 3 bases and J by 6 bases; unmatched bases: 1. CDR3 in DNA: TGTGCCAGCAGTTTGGGGACAGGGGGAAACATTCAGTACTTC. It yields the protein CASSLGTGGNIQYF.

The chain combines TRBV29-1 with TRBJ2-7; TRBD1 or TRBD2 may be the D gene (6 bases each). The CDR3 has 12 amino acids. Germline CDR1 reads SQVTM; CDR2 reads ANQGSEA. V was pared by 4 bases and J by 1 base, with 8 bases between. The CDR3, as DNA: TGCAGCGTTGGGGGGGCGTCCTACGAGCAGTACTTC. Translated, it gives CSVGGASYEQYF.

This chain connects TRBV6-6 to TRBJ1-5; the D is unclear. The ends were cut back, 8 bases at V and 2 bases at J, with 13 bases in the middle. This CDR3 has 14 residues. Looked up from germline, CDR1 is MNHNY and CDR2 is SVGAGI (reference sequence). The CDR3 sequence is CASGGPRGNQPQHF. The CDR3 region has the DNA TGTGCCAGCGGTGGCCCGAGGGGCAATCAGCCCCAGCATTTT.

The V gene is TRBV6-1, the J gene TRBJ1-5, with D tentatively TRBD1 (5 bases). Germline V gene sequence: CDR1 MNHNS, CDR2 SASEGT. This CDR3 spans 17 amino acids. V gave up 3 bases and J gave up 3 bases, with 18 bases separating them. CDR3 residues: CASSEGLLRGYNQPQHF. CDR3 in DNA: TGTGCCAGCAGTGAGGGTCTTTTGAGGGGATACAATCAGCCCCAGCATTTT.